This section outlines one T cell receptor beta chain sequence together with its context. Antigen specificity is unknown. The sample originates from a study of blood T cells in healthy people across ages. Study-level points and caveats: The study found more naive CD4+ cells and higher diversity in long-lived than aged donors. Measured against age, TCR beta diversity per million T cells decreased in a roughly linear manner.

V was pared by 2 bases and J by 8 bases, with 15 bases between. From germline, CDR1 is MDHEN and CDR2 SYDVKM. The CDR3 runs 14 residues. It was with a sample-barcoded 5' primer and a J-beta primer mix that a second PCR of roughly 7 to 12 cycles was run. TCRdb fed the 5' RACE reads into MiXCR, producing one record per CDR3 protein. Here the sample spans some 920,000 distinct CDR3 sequences, roughly 50% being singletons. V and J are TRBV28 and TRBJ1-2, with a weak D call TRBD1 (6 bases). The sequence came from a woman aged 55-69 years in good health. The material sequenced was blood. The chain's CDR3 is CASSLGGDTGGYTF. The DNA for the CDR3 is TGTGCCAGCAGTTTAGGCGGGGACACGGGAGGCTACACCTTC.